This T cell receptor (beta chain) came from a study of regulatory T cells in long-lasting Graves disease. The time point was: newly diagnosed GD, antithyroid drugs for less than 3 months. RNA extracted from PBMCs served as the sequencing template. Investigators prepared the TCR beta libraries by applying iRepertoire HTBI primers and Arm-PCR of CDR3 regions. MiXCR, run by TCRdb on the multiplex PCR reads, gives a single entry per CDR3 protein. Of 550,000 to 700,000 distinct CDR3 sequences detected, about 16% appear once; the ten largest clones hold 9.5% to 15%. Trimming at V came to 5 bases and at J to 5 bases, leaving 7 bases not matched to a gene. The CDR3 runs 16 residues. A further study also used this sample, focusing on T cells in Graves' hyperthyroidism and ophthalmopathy.

The starting material was peripheral blood mononuclear cells (PBMCs), obtained at new diagnosis, from a patient treated with antithyroid drugs. This TCR was sampled from a man in his late teens or twenties with Graves disease. The chain employs TRBV12-3 or TRBV12-4 and TRBJ1-5; 12 nucleotides align to TRBD1. CDR3 coding DNA: TGTGCCAGCAGTCCCAGGGGGACAGGGGGCGATCAGCCCCAGCATTTT. Its protein is CASSPRGTGGDQPQHF.